This TCR beta chain was retrieved from a study of T cell responses to AZD1222 COVID-19 vaccine. Study-level background: Whether given at about 4 or about 12 weeks, second doses were pooled.

Sequenced by immunoSEQ multiplex PCR; TCRdb stores in-frame clones only, minus some. The sample has about 170,000 clones; 85% to 90% are singletons. A word on this clone: The antigen remains unidentified.

From germline, CDR1 is SNHLY and CDR2 FYNNEI. With 3 bases removed from V and 0 bases from J, the gap between germline ends came to 12 bases. There are 17 residues in the CDR3. Broader study findings: Repertoires were sampled only after the peak T cell response. Clonal diversity was possibly underestimated; the donors were predominantly white British and more often female.

Here the sequenced sample was peripheral blood, taken on day 0 of AZD1222 vaccination. The rearrangement uses TRBV2 and TRBJ2-6, with TRBD1 as a possible D gene (6 bases). The TCR sequence derives from an adult in good health. The CDR3 bases are TGTGCCAGCAGTGAGGGGCAGGGGAACTCTGGGGCCAACGTCCTGACTTTC. Translated: CASSEGQGNSGANVLTF.